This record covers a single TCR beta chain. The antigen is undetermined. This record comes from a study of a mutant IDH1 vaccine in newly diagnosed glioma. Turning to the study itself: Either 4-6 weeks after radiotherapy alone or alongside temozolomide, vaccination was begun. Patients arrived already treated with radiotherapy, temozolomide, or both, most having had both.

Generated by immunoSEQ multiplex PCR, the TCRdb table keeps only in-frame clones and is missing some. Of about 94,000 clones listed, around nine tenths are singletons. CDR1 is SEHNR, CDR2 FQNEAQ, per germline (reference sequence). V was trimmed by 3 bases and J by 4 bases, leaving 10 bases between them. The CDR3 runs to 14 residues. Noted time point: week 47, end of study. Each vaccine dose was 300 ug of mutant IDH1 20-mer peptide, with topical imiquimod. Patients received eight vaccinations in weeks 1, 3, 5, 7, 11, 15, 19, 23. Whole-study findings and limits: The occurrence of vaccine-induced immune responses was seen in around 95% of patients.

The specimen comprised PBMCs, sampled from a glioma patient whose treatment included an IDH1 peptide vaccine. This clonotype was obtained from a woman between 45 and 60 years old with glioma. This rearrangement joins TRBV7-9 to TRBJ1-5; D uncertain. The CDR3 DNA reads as TGTGCCAGCAGCTTCAGTCAGAAAAATCAGCCCCAGCATTTT. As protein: CASSFSQKNQPQHF. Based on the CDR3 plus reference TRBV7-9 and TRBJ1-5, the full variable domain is DTGVSQNPRHKITKRGQNVTFRCDPISEHNRLYWYRQTLGQGPEFLTYFQNEAQLEKSRLLSDRFSAERPKGSFSTLEIQRTEQGDSAMYLCASSFSQKNQPQHFGDGTRLSIL.